The sequence of this T cell receptor beta chain was determined in a study of blood T cell repertoires in COVID-19. Looking at the study overall: Sources were T cells, B-cell-depleted T cells, or PBMCs; the material itself was cDNA or gDNA.

Profiled with immunoSEQ multiplex PCR; TCRdb holds only in-frame clones, not every one. The sample records around 40,000 clones, 80% to 90% being singletons. The CDR3 sequence is 17 residues long. Trimming shortened V by 0 bases and J by 4 bases, and 17 bases separated the two germline ends. CDR1 is SGHDN, CDR2 FVKESK, per germline. This clonotype originated in a man aged 25-45 years with active or convalescent COVID-19. The specimen sequenced was peripheral blood. The rearrangement uses TRBV14 and TRBJ2-3; possibly TRBD2 for D (5 bases). The CDR3: CASSQEGNRGLPDTQYF. The CDR3 region has the DNA TGTGCCAGCAGCCAAGAGGGGAATCGGGGTCTTCCAGATACGCAGTATTTT.